This TCR beta chain was retrieved from a study of response to subunit inactivated influenza vaccine. TCRdb itself ran the RT-PCR reads through MiXCR, one entry per CDR3 protein. The sample has fewer than 700,000 distinct CDR3 sequences, 10% to 15% seen once. Trimming left V 3 bases short and J 6 bases short, with 7 bases between. Germline CDR1 is SGHRS and CDR2 is YFSETQ. The CDR3 consists of 12 residues. The source was PBMCs from blood, collected about 40 days after vaccination. V and J are TRBV5-1 and TRBJ2-1, with D perhaps TRBD2 (6 bases). The receptor comes from a man aged 50 to 60 who received an inactivated influenza vaccine. In DNA, the CDR3 is TGCGCCAGCAGCTCGACTAGCAATGAGCAGTTCTTC. This codes for CASSSTSNEQFF.